This T cell receptor (beta chain) was sequenced for a study of beta chain features in type 1 diabetes (dated by TCRdb to the late 2010s). Regarding the study in general: Patients and healthy donors did not differ in mean age, gender distribution, total cell number or subset yield. A total of 85 million to 110 million sorted cells were examined across all samples, and RNA yield correlated strongly with the number of cells per subset. The study compared TCRB repertoires of sorted circulating CD4+ T cell subsets between recently diagnosed type 1 diabetes patients and matched healthy donors. Naive and central memory subsets were obtained from all 30 or so donors, but regulatory and stem cell-like memory subsets were isolated from only 8 patients and roughly eight healthy donors.

A single peripheral blood draw of about 120 mL on average was collected from each donor into heparinised tubes. Using a panel that included CD45RO, CCR7, CD25, CD127, CD95 and CD27, naive, central memory, regulatory and stem cell-like memory CD4+ T cells were sorted on a BD FACSAria II. Every sorted population had a purity above 95%. PBMCs were isolated right away by Lymphoprep density gradient centrifugation and were stained directly, without culture. Samples were stained and sorted in pairs, with one healthy donor and one patient per experiment, so that batch effects were minimized. The High Capacity cDNA Reverse Transcription Kit was used to reverse transcribe all of the isolated RNA, meaning that expressed TCRB transcripts were what got sequenced. Deep immunoSEQ sequencing was applied to naive, central memory and regulatory T cell samples, giving an average of roughly 3.6 million total reads per sample. Sorted cells were lysed in RLT buffer, and RNA was extracted using DNase-treated RNeasy Micro or Mini kits according to cell number. To prevent cross-contamination, every cell subset was processed on its own, while patient and healthy donor samples were processed together. The immunoSEQ multiplex PCR was used to amplify TCRB sequences from cDNA, generating 87-bp fragments that spanned the CDR3 region. Sequencing of the amplicons was performed on the Illumina HiSeq platform. The original methods were these. Synthetic template baselines were used to correct PCR bias computationally, reads within Hamming distance 2 were collapsed, and singletons that could not be merged were discarded. Reads were aligned against IMGT so that V, D and J genes, CDR3 length and insertions or deletions at six rearrangement sites could be assigned. Within each subset, clonotype counts were normalized to the number of sorted cells before true diversity and Gini coefficients were calculated with the tcR R package. The overlap coefficient, calculated on TCRB nucleotide sequences, was used to quantify repertoire sharing. TCRdb took this table from immuneACCESS and kept in-frame rearrangements with V and J called. Such tables lack part of the clones; where checked against another copy, unresolved V genes explain under half of the gap, and the rest is unexplained. The D gene and trimming were derived from the DNA, and the V and J assignments and clone size from that table. For this sample there are about 320,000 clones; 14% appear just once. The leading ten clones occupy approximately 7% of the sample.

This clone appeared a few times. Its antigen has not been determined. The input lacks base qualities; no much larger clone sits a single base away. Findings and caveats that apply to the study as a whole: Because the HLA sub-analyses included only small numbers of individuals, any influence of HLA type on TCRB rearrangement was left unresolved. PCR may preferentially amplify shorter templates, but because patient and control samples were amplified and corrected together, any resulting skew would affect both groups equally. Patients with type 1 diabetes made fewer insertions and deleted more nucleotides at VDJ recombination sites, implying thymic rearrangement abnormalities. In all four CD4+ subsets, TCRB CDR3 length was moderately but significantly shorter in type 1 diabetes patients. The naive, central memory and regulatory TCRB repertoires appeared to resemble one another more closely among patients than among healthy donors. Sequencing cDNA rather than genomic DNA could over-represent highly expressing activated cells, although activation and CD3 levels did not differ between groups.

The cysteine opens and the phenylalanine closes a CDR3 of 14 amino acids. Just CDR3 DNA is preserved here, 42 bases in frame from base 1. According to the germline V gene, CDR1 reads SGHTA and CDR2 reads FQGNSA. V loses 5 bases of germline sequence and J loses 2 bases, and the interval between the two ends is 13 bases. Material for sequencing was central memory CD4+ T cells from blood. This TCR was sampled from a man aged 25-45 years in good health. This chain joins TRBV7-2 to TRBJ2-7; the D gene cannot be named for sure. The CDR3 reads as follows: CASSTTSVTYEQYF. The DNA sequence reads TGTGCCAGCAGCACAACTTCAGTTACCTACGAGCAGTACTTC.